Following are 18 T cell receptor beta chains from one sample sequenced in a study of technical replicates of blood from a few donors. Clones were sequenced by immunoSEQ multiplex PCR, and TCRdb holds only the in-frame ones, with some missing. The sample has about 85,000 clones; roughly 94% are singletons. Sequenced material: T cells isolated from PBMCs. These receptors were taken from a human donor in good health.

This rearrangement joins TRBV7-9 to TRBJ2-4; D is possibly TRBD1 (5 bases). V shed 2 bases and J shed 0 bases, with 11 bases lying between them. The CDR3 extends over 16 amino acids. Per germline, CDR1 SEHNR and CDR2 FQNEAQ (reference sequence). CDR3 DNA: TGTGCCAGCAGCTTATTCGACAGTCTAGCCAAAAACATTCAGTACTTC. Protein: CASSLFDSLAKNIQYF. The complete variable domain, with remaining parts taken from reference TRBV7-9 and TRBJ2-4, reads DTGVSQNPRHKITKRGQNVTFRCDPISEHNRLYWYRQTLGQGPEFLTYFQNEAQLEKSRLLSDRFSAERPKGSFSTLEIQRTEQGDSAMYLCASSLFDSLAKNIQYFGAGTRLSVL.

The V and J genes are TRBV7-9 and TRBJ1-4; 9 bases fit TRBD1. Germline lookup yields CDR1 SEHNR and CDR2 FQNEAQ (reference sequence). Germline trimming cut 6 bases from V and 5 bases from J; bases unmatched to any gene: 10. The CDR3 sequence is 16 residues long. CDR3 nucleotide sequence: TGTGCCAGCAGTCGTCTTAATGGGACAGGGAATGAAAAACTGTTTTTT. The encoded protein is CASSRLNGTGNEKLFF.

V is TRBV19 and J is TRBJ2-6; 7 nucleotides align to TRBD1. The CDR3 covers 16 residues. V dropped 7 bases and J dropped 9; count of bases not matched to a gene: 15. Germline values: CDR1 LNHDA, CDR2 SQIVND (reference sequence). CDR3: CASTSDREMSGNVLTF. The CDR3 region has the DNA TGTGCCAGTACCTCAGACAGGGAGATGAGTGGCAACGTCCTGACTTTC. Looking up the rest from reference TRBV19 and TRBJ2-6 gives the full variable domain: DGGITQSPKYLFRKEGQNVTLSCEQNLNHDAMYWYRQDPGQGLRLIYYSQIVNDFQKGDIAEGYSVSREKKESFPLTVTSAQKNPTAFYLCASTSDREMSGNVLTFGAGSRLTVL.

This rearrangement joins TRBV7-9 to TRBJ2-5; TRBD1 aligns across 11 bases. The germline V gene has CDR1 SEHNR and CDR2 FQNEAQ (reference sequence). Germline trimming cut 4 bases from V and 7 bases from J; bases unmatched to any gene: 17. The CDR3 has 18 amino acids. CDR3 nucleotide sequence: TGTGCCAGCAGCTCTCCCAAACCGGACAGGGGGCGCTTGGGGACCCAGTACTTC. Translation: CASSSPKPDRGRLGTQYF. Combining the CDR3 with reference TRBV7-9 and TRBJ2-5 gives the whole variable domain DTGVSQNPRHKITKRGQNVTFRCDPISEHNRLYWYRQTLGQGPEFLTYFQNEAQLEKSRLLSDRFSAERPKGSFSTLEIQRTEQGDSAMYLCASSSPKPDRGRLGTQYFGPGTRLLVL.

V gene TRBV2 combines with J gene TRBJ1-5; the match to TRBD1 covers 10 bases. This CDR3 is 17 amino acids long. Germline CDR1 reads SNHLY; CDR2 reads FYNNEI. The J segment lost 7 bases and the V segment lost 8 bases, leaving 17 bases of the junction unmatched. Written as DNA, the CDR3 is TGTGCCAGCGGGTGGGGACAGGGGATAGCTGTCGACCAGCCCCAGCATTTT. Encoded protein: CASGWGQGIAVDQPQHF.

The chain couples TRBV5-4 to TRBJ1-4; the match to TRBD1 covers 8 bases. Unmatched junction bases numbered 1, after V lost 0 bases and J lost 6 bases. CDR3 length equals 14 residues. Germline CDR1 is SGHNT and CDR2 is YYREEE (reference sequence). The CDR3 loop reads CASSLETGDEKLFF. In DNA, the CDR3 is TGTGCCAGCAGCTTGGAGACAGGGGATGAAAAACTGTTTTTT.

The table lists this clone with a count of one. The CDR3 protein is CASSNGWTDTQYF. The CDR3 DNA reads TGTGCCAGCAGTAACGGTTGGACAGATACGCAGTATTTT. This chain joins TRBV6-1 and TRBJ2-3; D is unresolved. Looked up from germline, CDR1 is MNHNS and CDR2 is SASEGT. CDR3 length equals 13 residues. V lost 5 bases to trimming and J lost 3 bases, with 9 bases between them.

This chain joins TRBV5-1 and TRBJ2-2; D call uncertain. Between the trimmed V and J ends, which lost 0 bases and 8 bases, there was a span of 5 bases. The CDR3 runs 12 residues. The germline gives CDR1 SGHRS, CDR2 YFSETQ. This chain's CDR3 is CASSLGAGELFF. The CDR3 DNA reads as TGCGCCAGCAGCTTGGGGGCTGGGGAGCTGTTTTTT.

The chain couples TRBV28 to TRBJ2-3, with 8 bases identical to TRBD2. CDR1 and CDR2 (germline): MDHEN, SYDVKM. The CDR3 consists of 14 residues. V lost 4 bases to trimming and J lost 3 bases; unmatched junction nucleotides: 3. The CDR3 nucleotides are TGTGCCAGCAGTTATACTAGCGGAACAGATACGCAGTATTTT. The encoded protein is CASSYTSGTDTQYF.

The chain employs TRBV5-1 and TRBJ2-3; 10 bases line up with TRBD2. The CDR3 loop spans 17 amino acids. The V gene's germline CDR1 is SGHRS and CDR2 YFSETQ. The junction had 5 bases not matched to a gene; V was cut back by 1 base and J by 0 bases. CDR3 sequence (DNA): TGCGCCAGCAGCTTGTCTCTAGCGGGGGAGAGCACAGATACGCAGTATTTT. This sequence encodes CASSLSLAGESTDTQYF.

The chain employs TRBV28 and TRBJ2-3; tentatively, D is TRBD2 (5 bases). Germline V gene sequence: CDR1 MDHEN, CDR2 SYDVKM. This CDR3 region has 18 residues. V lost 4 bases and J lost 0, with 20 bases in between. The CDR3 reads CASSSQFLASTSTDTQYF. The CDR3 region has the DNA TGTGCCAGCAGTTCCCAATTTTTAGCGAGTACCAGCACAGATACGCAGTATTTT.

The chain combines TRBV2 with TRBJ1-1, with D possibly TRBD1 on 5 matching bases. In germline, CDR1 is SNHLY, CDR2 FYNNEI. Trimming removed 6 bases from V and 6 bases from J, with 20 bases in between. This CDR3 contains 15 residues. The CDR3 region is CASRSLRTGVSEAFF. The CDR3 DNA reads TGTGCCAGCAGGAGCCTAAGAACAGGAGTCTCTGAAGCTTTCTTT.

The gene calls are TRBV7-9 and TRBJ2-5; D not resolved. This CDR3 region has 17 residues. Germline CDR1 is SEHNR and CDR2 is FQNEAQ (reference sequence). The V and J ends lost 3 bases and 4 bases respectively, with 21 bases between them. For the CDR3, the DNA is TGTGCCAGCAGCTTTGGTGATGCGGCTTCCTATTTAGAGACCCAGTACTTC. As protein: CASSFGDAASYLETQYF.

CDR3: CASTMTGETQYF. In DNA form, the CDR3 reads TGTGCCAGCACCATGACAGGGGAGACCCAGTACTTC. The gene calls are TRBV7-8 and TRBJ2-5; 7 bases are shared with TRBD1. The CDR3 is made up of 12 amino acids. V lost 7 bases and J lost 5; bases outside the gene matches: 4. Germline values: CDR1 SGHVS, CDR2 FQNEAQ.

CDR3 in amino acids: CASAGEGQPQHF. DNA of the CDR3: TGTGCCAGTGCCGGGGAGGGTCAGCCCCAGCATTTT. The chain links TRBV11-2 to TRBJ1-5; D is unresolved. The V gene's germline CDR1 is SGHAT and CDR2 FQNNGV. The CDR3 loop spans 12 amino acids. The V and J ends lost 9 bases and 6 bases respectively, with 12 bases between them. Using reference TRBV11-2 and TRBJ1-5 for the parts outside the CDR3, the full variable domain is EAGVAQSPRYKIIEKRQSVAFWCNPISGHATLYWYQQILGQGPKLLIQFQNNGVVDDSQLPKDRFSAERLKGVDSTLKIQPAKLEDSAVYLCASAGEGQPQHFGDGTRLSIL.

The V and J genes are TRBV7-7 and TRBJ1-1; maybe TRBD1 (6 bases). CDR1 and CDR2 from the germline V gene are SSHAT and FNYEAQ (reference sequence). CDR3 length: 19 amino acids. V lost 3 bases and J lost 3, with 26 bases in between. CDR3 protein: CASSFFQVFVGGEDTEAFF. As DNA, the CDR3 is TGTGCCAGCAGCTTTTTTCAGGTTTTTGTAGGGGGGGAAGACACTGAAGCTTTCTTT.

The chain has TRBV5-1 and TRBJ2-7; D unclear. The CDR3 loop spans 14 amino acids. V was cut by 1 base and J by 2 bases, with 10 bases left in between. Germline V lookup: CDR1 SGHRS, CDR2 YFSETQ. The CDR3 DNA follows: TGCGCCAGCAGCTTGCCCGGGTCCGCCTACGAGCAGTACTTC. As protein: CASSLPGSAYEQYF. The full variable domain, with the rest looked up from reference TRBV5-1 and TRBJ2-7, is KAGVTQTPRYLIKTRGQQVTLSCSPISGHRSVSWYQQTPGQGLQFLFEYFSETQRNKGNFPGRFSGRQFSNSRSEMNVSTLELGDSALYLCASSLPGSAYEQYFGPGTRLTVT.

V usage is TRBV15 and J usage is TRBJ2-7; weak D call: TRBD2 (5 bases). Germline V lookup: CDR1 LNHNV, CDR2 YYDKDF (reference sequence). Trimming took off 6 bases at V and 2 bases at J, with 11 bases between the two ends. This CDR3 spans 13 amino acids. The CDR3 coding sequence is TGTGCCACCAGATTGGACTCCGCCTACGAGCAGTACTTC. Its translation is CATRLDSAYEQYF.